This T cell receptor (beta chain) originates from a study of regulatory T cells in long-lasting Graves disease. Time point here: persistent/refractory GD, antithyroid drugs over 5 years with positive TRAb. PBMCs provided the RNA from which the TCR library was made. The source of the patients was an endocrinology department in Xi'an, China. Germline V gene sequence: CDR1 SGHTA, CDR2 FQGNSA. This CDR3 spans 13 amino acids. V was trimmed by 5 bases and J by 9 bases, leaving 14 bases between them. Building the TCR beta libraries relied on iRepertoire HTBI primers, and CDR3 regions underwent Arm-PCR. TCRdb used MiXCR to reprocess the multiplex PCR reads, holding one entry per CDR3 protein. This table holds more than 650,000 distinct CDR3 sequences, 25% to 30% found once. About this clonotype: Its matching antigen is unknown.

General observations from the study: The analysis examined peripheral blood only and excluded thyroid tissue. Accuracy could have been hurt by small sample size.

Here the sequenced sample was peripheral blood mononuclear cells (PBMCs), taken when the disease was refractory, from a patient treated with antithyroid drugs. The chain recombines TRBV7-2 with TRBJ2-4; TRBD2 might be the D (6 bases). This TCR was sampled from a female donor with Graves disease. Written as DNA, the CDR3 is TGTGCCAGCAGCCGGGACTTGGCGGGCATTCAGTACTTC. Protein sequence: CASSRDLAGIQYF.